This T cell receptor beta chain was found in a study of Tregs in tolerant kidney transplant recipients. Study findings and constraints: Changing PCR primers prevented nucleotide comparison between some patients' samples.

Turning to this clone: Its antigen is currently unknown.

Germline V CDR1 and CDR2: LGHNT, FRNRAP. Unmatched junction bases numbered 11, after V lost 6 bases and J lost 11 bases. The CDR3 length is 13 residues. TCRdb's table, derived via immunoSEQ multiplex PCR, lists solely in-frame clones and lacks some. The table lists fewer than 80,000 clones, around 98% of them singletons, with approximately 0.52% in the top ten. The gene calls are TRBV12-5 and TRBJ1-1, with 8 bases matching TRBD1. The material sequenced was CD4+ T cells from blood, taken before the transplant. The clonotype comes from a human donor who received a combined kidney and bone marrow transplant. CDR3 protein: CASGRDRGWGAFF. DNA for the CDR3: TGTGCTAGTGGACGAGACAGGGGATGGGGGGCTTTCTTT.